Listed below are T cell receptor beta chains from one sample, sequenced in a study of identical twins. Each CDR3 protein gets one entry after TCRdb re-called the 5' RACE reads with MiXCR. Of 500,000 to 650,000 distinct CDR3 sequences in the sample, just over 7% were seen once. The data also belong to a second study, concerning yellow fever vaccine responses in identical twins.

What was sequenced was PBMCs. Receptors originate from a woman between 18 and 29 years old in good health. Each CDR3 is given with its conserved first and last residue. Fields, in order: D gene, J gene, clone size, V gene, CDR3 DNA, CDR3 protein. The D gene is left open where the match is weak. Expanded clones get a size class; other rows say once, few or many, or leave the size out.

- TRBJ1-5 many TRBV27 TGTGCCAGCAGTCCCGTCCGGGGTGGGGGTCAGCCCCAGCATTTT CASSPVRGGGQPQHF
- TRBJ1-3 many TRBV12-3/TRBV12-4 TGTGCCAGCCGTAGGGGCCACCCCTCGGGAAACACCATATATTTT CASRRGHPSGNTIYF
TRBD2 TRBJ2-7 - TRBV20-1 TGCAGTGCTAGACGTGGGTTAGCGGGAGTAGTGTACGAGCAGTACTTC CSARRGLAGVVYEQYF
- TRBJ2-7 - TRBV11-2 TGTGCCAGCAGCTTAGTGGCCGCTGTAGACGAGCAGTACTTC CASSLVAAVDEQYF
TRBD2 TRBJ2-1 many TRBV20-1 TGCAGTGCTAGAGATAGAGTTCCGGGGGGTTACAATGAGCAGTTCTTC CSARDRVPGGYNEQFF
- TRBJ1-1 few TRBV29-1 TGCAGCGCCCAACAACTCCGGACGGTGAACACTGAAGCTTTCTTT CSAQQLRTVNTEAFF
TRBD2 TRBJ2-1 few TRBV28 TGTGCCAGCAGTTTAGTAACTAGCGGGACCCTCTACAATGAGCAGTTCTTC CASSLVTSGTLYNEQFF
- TRBJ2-1 - TRBV12-3/TRBV12-4 TGTGCCAGCAGTTTAGACACGATTCTGTTCTTC CASSLDTILFF
- TRBJ2-1 - TRBV3-1 TGTGCCAGCAGCCAAGATGGGATCCTGGAGCAGTTCTTC CASSQDGILEQFF
TRBD2 TRBJ2-2 many TRBV2 TGTGCCGGGAGGACTAGCGTTAAAGCGAACACCGGGGAGCTGTTTTTT CAGRTSVKANTGELFF
- TRBJ1-2 few TRBV19 TGTGCCAGTAGTATCAGCGACTCGTCATTTACCTATGGCTACACCTTC CASSISDSSFTYGYTF
- TRBJ1-5 - TRBV6-4 TGTGCCAGCAGTCCGACGGCAGAGAGTAATCAGCCCCAGCATTTT CASSPTAESNQPQHF
TRBD1 TRBJ2-1 - TRBV7-9 TGTGCCAGCAGACGGACAGGTACGGGGCAGTTCTTC CASRRTGTGQFF
- TRBJ2-7 many TRBV29-1 TGCAGCGTTGAAGATCGCAGAGAACCTGGGTACGAGCAGTACTTC CSVEDRREPGYEQYF
- TRBJ2-6 few TRBV21-1 TGTGCCAGCAGCAAACTCGGGGCAGGGTGTTCCTCCGGGGCCAACGTCCTGACTTTC CASSKLGAGCSSGANVLTF
- TRBJ2-2 - TRBV15 TGTGCCACCAGCAGAGATTCGGGTTTGGGGAACACCGGGGAGCTGTTTTTT CATSRDSGLGNTGELFF
TRBD1 TRBJ1-2 many TRBV13 TGTGCCAGCAGCTCCGGGACAGGGGGTCACTATGGCTACACCTTC CASSSGTGGHYGYTF
- TRBJ2-3 - TRBV3-1 TGTGCCAGCAGCCCGAGACTAGTTCTGGGTACGCAGTATTTT CASSPRLVLGTQYF
- TRBJ2-1 - TRBV10-3 TGTGCCGCTATGGGGGATTTAAACTCCTACAATGAGCAGTTCTTC CAAMGDLNSYNEQFF
- TRBJ2-1 - TRBV3-1 TGTGCCAGCAGCCCGTCCCTAGCGTCCTCCGCCAATGAGCAGTTCTTC CASSPSLASSANEQFF
- TRBJ1-1 few TRBV2 TGTGCCAACAGTGTTGCCAAGAACACTGAAGCTTTCTTT CANSVAKNTEAFF
TRBD1 TRBJ1-4 many TRBV5-1 TGCGCCAGCAGCGGACGGGACAGCCTCGAAGGCGGTAATGAAAAACTGTTTTTT CASSGRDSLEGGNEKLFF
- TRBJ2-1 few TRBV12-3/TRBV12-4 TGTGCCAGCAGTTCTAGGACTAAGAAGTACAATGAGCAGTTCTTC CASSSRTKKYNEQFF
TRBD2 TRBJ2-3 many TRBV2 TGTGCCAGCCTGGGACTAGAGAAAGTGGATACGCAGTATTTT CASLGLEKVDTQYF
- TRBJ2-1 few TRBV7-6 TGTGCCAGCAGCTTAGCCCCGGACAGACACAATGAGCAGTTCTTC CASSLAPDRHNEQFF
TRBD2 TRBJ2-5 once TRBV7-6 TGTGCCAGCAGCCGGACTAGCGTTAAAGAGACCCAGTACTTC CASSRTSVKETQYF
- TRBJ2-1 - TRBV9 TGTGCCAGCAGCGTATCTCAACGGGGGATTCAGGGTGAGCAGTTCTTC CASSVSQRGIQGEQFF
TRBD1 TRBJ1-2 few TRBV10-3 TGTGCCATCACCCCCGGGACAGGGTCTTCCTATGGCTACACCTTC CAITPGTGSSYGYTF